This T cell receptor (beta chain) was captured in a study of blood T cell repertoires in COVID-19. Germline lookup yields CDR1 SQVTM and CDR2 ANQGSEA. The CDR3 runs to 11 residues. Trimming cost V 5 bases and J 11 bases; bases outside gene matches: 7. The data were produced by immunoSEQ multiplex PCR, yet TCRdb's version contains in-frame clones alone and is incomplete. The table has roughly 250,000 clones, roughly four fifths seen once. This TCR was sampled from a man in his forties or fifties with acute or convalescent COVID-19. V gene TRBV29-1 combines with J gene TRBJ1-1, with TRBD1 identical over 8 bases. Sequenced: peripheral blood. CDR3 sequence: CSVSDRGRAFF. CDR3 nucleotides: TGCAGCGTTTCCGACAGGGGTCGCGCTTTCTTT.